The rows below give T cell receptor beta chains drawn from one sample of a study of tumor-infiltrating lymphocytes in oesophageal squamous cell carcinoma. MiXCR, run by TCRdb on the PCR reads, gives a single entry per CDR3 protein. The table records 15,000 to 20,000 distinct CDR3 sequences, roughly 40% of them present only once. The sample comprised normal esophageal tissue next to the tumor. Receptors were obtained from a female donor with esophageal squamous cell carcinoma. Both conserved end residues are part of each CDR3. Clone size is stated in some rows and not others, as once, few, many or a class when expanded.

size: few; V: TRBV7-3; CDR3: CASSLTSLRSTDTQYF
size: NA; V: TRBV5-4; CDR3: CASSLGTGYNEKLFF
size: medium-sized; V: TRBV7-2; CDR3: CASSGTWTLSYEQYF
size: many; V: TRBV4-1; CDR3: CASSQEPGSLNTEAFF
size: medium-sized; V: TRBV7-9; CDR3: CASSLVGTKGNYGYTF
size: NA; V: TRBV9; CDR3: CASSGSSTALAGVSPQYF
size: NA; V: TRBV7-2; CDR3: CATRVGNQPQHF
size: few; V: TRBV7-6; CDR3: CASSLPAGDEQFF
size: many; V: TRBV10-3; CDR3: CATLRAGTGAAGDYGYTF
size: NA; V: TRBV7-2; CDR3: CASSSQGWARPGINNEQFF
size: many; V: TRBV15; CDR3: CATSRDYGTVYGYTF
size: NA; V: TRBV3-1; CDR3: CASSHHSAQQETQYF
size: NA; V: TRBV7-6; CDR3: CASSPAGASRETQYF
size: NA; V: TRBV10-3; CDR3: CAINPTGIHNEQYF
size: NA; V: TRBV7-6; CDR3: CASSRRQGATYNEQFF
size: NA; V: TRBV20-1; CDR3: CSAPSRVTSSYNSPLHF
size: medium-sized; V: TRBV7-9; CDR3: CASSLSQWDTGELFF